This TCR beta chain is drawn from a study of cytomegalovirus exposure and HLA in healthy donors. Comment on this clone: Its antigen remains unknown.

Study-level results: Indistinguishable V segments, including TRBV6-2 and TRBV6-3, were excluded.

Per the germline V gene, CDR1 is WNHNN and CDR2 is SYGVQD (reference sequence). The CDR3 contains 14 residues. V lost 8 bases to trimming and J lost 6 bases; unmatched junction nucleotides: 7. A multiplex PCR was run with 60 Vbeta primers and 13 Jbeta primers. The protocol was immunoSEQ multiplex PCR, while the TCRdb copy is restricted to in-frame clones and leaves out a portion. The table records roughly 92,000 clones, roughly 79% of them present only once. Though nominally healthy at sampling, donors likely had unrecorded immune exposures. This TCR was sampled from a woman in her 70s in good health and CMV-seropositive. V usage is TRBV10-1 and J usage is TRBJ1-5, with 10 bases identical to TRBD1. Sample: PBMCs. CDR3 DNA sequence: TGCGCCAGCTGGGGACAGGGGACTGGTCAGCCCCAGCATTTT. Its translation: CASWGQGTGQPQHF.